Following are 8 T cell receptor beta chains from one sample sequenced in a study of CD8 T cells in Susac syndrome. It was with random hexamers that 0.5 to 1 ug RNA was reverse transcribed. TCRdb reanalysed the immunoSEQ multiplex PCR reads using MiXCR and keeps one entry per CDR3 protein. The repertoire has approximately 200,000 distinct CDR3 sequences, under 97% of them found once; the top ten carry around 0.093%. The specimen was CD4+ T cells from PBMCs. These receptors originate from a human donor with multiple sclerosis.

The chain couples TRBV20-1 to TRBJ1-5, with 12 positions matching TRBD1. The CDR3 has 16 amino acids. Germline V gene sequence: CDR1 DFQATT, CDR2 SNEGSKA (reference sequence). V lost 6 bases, J lost 2 bases, and 8 bases stayed unmatched. The CDR3 DNA is TGCAGTGCACCGGGACAGGGGGCGCGCGGCAATCAGCCCCAGCATTTT. This encodes CSAPGQGARGNQPQHF.

This chain connects TRBV2 to TRBJ2-5; possibly TRBD1 or TRBD2 for D (7 bases each). Germline lookup yields CDR1 SNHLY and CDR2 FYNNEI. This CDR3 spans 14 amino acids. V shed 6 bases and J shed 5 bases, with 16 bases lying between them. CDR3 coding DNA: TGTGCCAGCAGCGACAGACAGGGAGGGGAGACCCAGTACTTC. Translating it yields CASSDRQGGETQYF.

This chain joins TRBV3-1 and TRBJ2-5; D is uncertain. CDR3 length equals 14 residues. V lost 0 bases, J lost 5 bases, and 10 bases lay in between. Germline lookup yields CDR1 LGHDT and CDR2 YNNKEL (reference sequence). CDR3 protein: CASSQETISETQYF. As DNA, the CDR3 is TGTGCCAGCAGCCAAGAAACGATCTCCGAGACCCAGTACTTC.

This rearrangement joins TRBV25-1 to TRBJ1-1; D is possibly TRBD1 (5 bases). The CDR3 is made up of 13 amino acids. The germline gives CDR1 MGHDK, CDR2 SYGVNS. Trimming took 2 bases from V and 10 from J, leaving 14 bases between them. The CDR3 DNA follows: TGTGCCAGCAGTGAAATCGTCCAGGGTGCAGCTTTCTTT. Translation gives CASSEIVQGAAFF.

This clonotype was observed once. This chain joins TRBV6-2 or TRBV6-3 and TRBJ1-6, with D tentatively TRBD1 (6 bases). The V gene lost 7 bases and the J gene lost 9 bases, with 19 bases spanning the gap. CDR1 is MNHEY, CDR2 SVGEGT, per germline. The CDR3 loop spans 15 amino acids. Here the CDR3 reads CASIKSPTGSSPLHF. Written as DNA, the CDR3 is TGTGCCAGCATCAAGTCCCCGACAGGTAGTTCACCCCTCCACTTT.

The chain uses TRBV29-1 and TRBJ2-7, with TRBD2 as a possible D gene (5 bases). Germline CDR1 SQVTM, CDR2 ANQGSEA. The CDR3 length is 14 residues. With 4 bases removed from V and 5 bases from J, the gap between germline ends came to 18 bases. This CDR3 is CSVVFSSGLNEQYF. CDR3 coding DNA: TGCAGCGTTGTTTTTTCGTCGGGGTTAAACGAGCAGTACTTC.

V usage is TRBV30 and J usage is TRBJ2-1; 10 nucleotides line up with TRBD1. With V trimmed by 3 bases and J by 5 bases, 7 bases remained unmatched. The CDR3 contains 15 residues. CDR1 and CDR2 (germline): GTSNPN, SVGIG (reference sequence). CDR3 coding DNA: TGTGCCTGGAGCCTGGACAGGGGGGTAAACAATGAGCAGTTCTTC. This gives the protein CAWSLDRGVNNEQFF.

This clonotype was recorded only once. The chain joins TRBV2 to TRBJ1-1, with 8 bases lining up with TRBD1. The junction had 6 bases not matched to a gene; V was cut back by 2 bases and J by 4 bases. Germline V gene lookup returns CDR1 SNHLY and CDR2 FYNNEI. The CDR3 runs to 15 residues. DNA of the CDR3: TGTGCCAGCAGTGAACTACAGGGGGTTGGCACTGAAGCTTTCTTT. It encodes CASSELQGVGTEAFF.